Below, one TCR beta chain is given with its context. The antigen is not known. The entry originates in a study of T cell responses to AZD1222 COVID-19 vaccine. Notes on the study in general: Without day 14 samples, only post-peak T cell repertoires were studied. Females outnumbered males among donors, who were mostly white British; clonal diversity was possibly underestimated.

This CDR3 comprises 14 residues. Germline CDR1 reads MDHEN; CDR2 reads SYDVKM. V lost 2 bases, J lost 0 bases, and 4 bases lay in between. TCRdb's table, derived via immunoSEQ multiplex PCR, lists solely in-frame clones and lacks some. This table holds approximately 100,000 clones, 85% found once. Second doses at about 4 or about 12 weeks were pooled. This clonotype originated in an adult who received the AZD1222 COVID-19 vaccine. The source material was peripheral blood, sampled 28 days after the second AZD1222 dose. The rearrangement uses TRBV28 and TRBJ1-4; D not certain. CDR3 DNA: TGTGCCAGCAGTTTAGCTGCAACTAATGAAAAACTGTTTTTT. It yields the protein CASSLAATNEKLFF.